Included here is one T cell receptor (beta chain) sequence, with context. No antigen is known for it. Repertoires were generated with immunoSEQ multiplex PCR, while TCRdb's copy carries only in-frame clones and drops some. This sample yields about 13,000 clones, of which 80% are seen a single time; approximately 24% belongs to the top ten. The entry originates in a study of PD-1 blockade in classical Hodgkin lymphoma. The study's findings and limits: In CD4+ cells, TCR diversity went up significantly by C4D1, but in CD8+ cells it did not. Complete responders possessed baseline diversity comparable to newly diagnosed patients.

After autologous stem cell transplantation all patients relapsed, and prior brentuximab vedotin exposure differed between cohorts. This CDR3 has 13 amino acids. Germline CDR1 and CDR2: KGHSH and LQKENI. V was shortened by 3 bases and J by 5 bases, with 10 bases between the two germline ends. The sequencing used peripheral blood mononuclear cells (PBMCs), collected at baseline. This TCR derives from a human donor with classical Hodgkin lymphoma. This sequence joins TRBV18 and TRBJ1-1; D may be TRBD1 (6 bases). CDR3 in amino acids: CASSPRGGTEAFF. Written as DNA, the CDR3 is TGTGCCAGCTCACCGAGGGGGGGGACTGAAGCTTTCTTT.